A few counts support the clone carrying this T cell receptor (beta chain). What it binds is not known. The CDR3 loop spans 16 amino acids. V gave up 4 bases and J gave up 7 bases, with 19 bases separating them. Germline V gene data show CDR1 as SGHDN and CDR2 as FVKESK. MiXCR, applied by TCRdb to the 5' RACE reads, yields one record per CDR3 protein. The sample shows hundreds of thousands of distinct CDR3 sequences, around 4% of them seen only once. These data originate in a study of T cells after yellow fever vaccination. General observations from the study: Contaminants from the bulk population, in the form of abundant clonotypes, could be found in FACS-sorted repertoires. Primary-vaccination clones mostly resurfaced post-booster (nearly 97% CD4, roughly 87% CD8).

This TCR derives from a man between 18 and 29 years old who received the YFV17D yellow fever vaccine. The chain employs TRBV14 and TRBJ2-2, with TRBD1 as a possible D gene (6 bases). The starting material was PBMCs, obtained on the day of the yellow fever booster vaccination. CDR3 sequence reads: CASSPYQGTGDGELFF. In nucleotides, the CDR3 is TGTGCCAGCAGCCCATATCAGGGGACCGGGGACGGGGAGCTGTTTTTT.